This entry lists 16 T cell receptor beta chains sequenced from one sample in a study of shared clonotypes between healthy human individuals. The assay was immunoSEQ multiplex PCR, and TCRdb's table has in-frame clones only and misses some. The sample includes roughly 1,500,000 clones, approximately 98% of them seen just once. Sequencing input: naive CD4+ T cells sorted from blood. As for subset: CD45RA+ positively selected. The receptors derive from a man aged 25-45 years in good health.

The chain recombines TRBV18 with TRBJ2-1; 8 bases line up with TRBD2. Germline V gives CDR1 KGHSH, CDR2 LQKENI. This CDR3 is built from 16 residues. With 0 bases clipped from V and 10 bases from J, the junction kept 11 bases outside the gene matches. CDR3 nucleotide sequence: TGTGCCAGCTCACCACCTAGCGGGGCCAGAGGAAAGGAGCAGTTCTTC. Its translation is CASSPPSGARGKEQFF.

The chain uses TRBV19 and TRBJ2-2; 12 nucleotides match TRBD2. Unmatched junction bases numbered 6, after V lost 1 base and J lost 0 bases. The CDR3 is 19 residues long. Germline assignment: CDR1 LNHDA and CDR2 SQIVND (reference sequence). The CDR3 sequence is CASSIGLAGVAANTGELFF. CDR3 coding DNA: TGTGCCAGTAGTATAGGACTAGCGGGAGTCGCCGCGAACACCGGGGAGCTGTTTTTT.

This rearrangement joins TRBV2 to TRBJ2-7; TRBD1 agrees at 7 bases. The CDR3 has 14 residues. Trimming removed 5 bases from V and 3 bases from J; junction bases left unmatched: 7. Germline CDR1 is SNHLY and CDR2 is FYNNEI. The DNA of the CDR3 is TGTGCCAGCAGTAAAACAGGGGCCAACTACGAGCAGTACTTC. Translated, it gives CASSKTGANYEQYF.

The rearrangement links TRBV5-6 to TRBJ2-2; 9 nucleotides line up with TRBD1. CDR1 and CDR2 (germline): SGHDT, YYEEEE. Trimming took 6 bases from V and 5 from J; bases not matched to a gene: 5. This CDR3 contains 14 residues. The CDR3 DNA is TGTGCCAGCACCCACAGGGGGCCGACCGGGGAGCTGTTTTTT. Residues: CASTHRGPTGELFF.

CDR3 bases: TGTGCCACCAGCAGAGATCGGGGCTTCTACGAGCAGTACTTC. Translating gives CATSRDRGFYEQYF. This chain joins TRBV15 and TRBJ2-7; D tentatively reads TRBD1 or TRBD2 (5 bases each). From germline, CDR1 is LNHNV and CDR2 YYDKDF (reference sequence). Trimming took off 0 bases at V and 3 bases at J, with 9 bases between the two ends. The CDR3 spans 14 residues.

The chain joins TRBV7-2 to TRBJ2-7, with TRBD1 matching 9 bases. Germline loops: CDR1 SGHTA, CDR2 FQGNSA. CDR3 length equals 15 residues. J gave up 4 bases and V 5 bases, and 9 bases lay outside the gene matches. CDR3 bases: TGTGCCAGCAGCGCCTTAGGGACAGGGTTATACGAGCAGTACTTC. Translating gives CASSALGTGLYEQYF. The whole variable domain, remainder taken from reference TRBV7-2 and TRBJ2-7, is GAGVSQSPSNKVTEKGKDVELRCDPISGHTALYWYRQSLGQGLEFLIYFQGNSAPDKSGLPSDRFSAERTGGSVSTLTIQRTQQEDSAVYLCASSALGTGLYEQYFGPGTRLTVT.

The V call is TRBV29-1, the J call TRBJ2-2; D gene unclear. The length of the CDR3 is 14 residues. Trimming took 7 bases from V and 0 from J, leaving 12 bases between them. Germline CDR1 SQVTM, CDR2 ANQGSEA. CDR3 loop: CSGRRNTNTGELFF. CDR3 bases: TGCAGCGGACGGAGAAACACGAACACCGGGGAGCTGTTTTTT.

The genes are TRBV7-6 and TRBJ2-2, with 9 bases aligning to TRBD2. Unmatched junction bases numbered 1, after V lost 1 base and J lost 4 bases. This CDR3 region has 15 residues. CDR1 is SGHVS, CDR2 FNYEAQ, per germline. The chain's CDR3 is CASSLGAGGTGELFF. The DNA of the CDR3 is TGTGCCAGCAGCTTAGGAGCGGGAGGCACCGGGGAGCTGTTTTTT. Full variable domain (outside the CDR3, taken from reference TRBV7-6 and TRBJ2-2): GAGVSQSPRYKVTKRGQDVALRCDPISGHVSLYWYRQALGQGPEFLTYFNYEAQQDKSGLPNDRFSAERPEGSISTLTIQRTEQRDSAMYRCASSLGAGGTGELFFGEGSRLTVL.

V is TRBV10-3 and J is TRBJ2-1; tentatively, D is TRBD1 (5 bases). Germline CDR1 reads ENHRY; CDR2 reads SYGVKD. This CDR3 comprises 13 residues. The V gene lost 2 bases and the J gene lost 5 bases, with 7 bases spanning the gap. CDR3 in amino acids: CAISEPGNNEQFF. The CDR3 DNA follows: TGTGCCATCAGTGAGCCAGGGAACAATGAGCAGTTCTTC.

This chain joins TRBV29-1 and TRBJ2-1, with 9 bases that match TRBD2. The CDR3 totals 15 residues. J gave up 4 bases and V 7 bases, and 11 bases lay outside the gene matches. Germline V lookup: CDR1 SQVTM, CDR2 ANQGSEA. CDR3 coding DNA: TGCAGCGGCTATAAGGTGACTAGCGGATACAATGAGCAGTTCTTC. This sequence encodes CSGYKVTSGYNEQFF.

The rearrangement uses TRBV6-1 and TRBJ2-3, with 8 bases aligning to TRBD2. This CDR3 spans 17 amino acids. V lost 3 bases, J lost 0 bases, and 8 bases stayed unmatched. In germline, CDR1 is MNHNS, CDR2 SASEGT. The CDR3 sequence: CASSDNGGGGSTDTQYF. DNA of the CDR3: TGTGCCAGCAGTGATAACGGGGGGGGCGGGAGCACAGATACGCAGTATTTT.

The genes are TRBV2 and TRBJ2-1; perhaps TRBD2 as D (5 bases). From germline, CDR1 is SNHLY and CDR2 FYNNEI. CDR3 length equals 13 residues. The germline V and J ends were trimmed by 4 bases and 6 bases, with 10 bases remaining between them. CDR3 nucleotides: TGTGCCAGCAGTGTACTAGTTGGCAATGAGCAGTTCTTC. As protein: CASSVLVGNEQFF.

The chain carries TRBV15 and TRBJ2-5, with 7 positions matching TRBD2. The CDR3 has 14 residues. V was clipped by 9 bases and J by 5 bases; unmatched bases: 12. Germline lookup yields CDR1 LNHNV and CDR2 YYDKDF (reference sequence). CDR3 sequence: CATTRGRELETQYF. The CDR3 bases are TGTGCCACTACCCGCGGGCGGGAGTTGGAGACCCAGTACTTC.

The rearrangement joins TRBV7-2 to TRBJ2-3; D is unresolved. Germline V gene data show CDR1 as SGHTA and CDR2 as FQGNSA. V was clipped by 8 bases and J by 1 base, with 13 bases between them. CDR3 length: 14 amino acids. The CDR3 region is CASVRRPGTDTQYF. The DNA of the CDR3 is TGTGCCAGCGTACGTAGGCCGGGCACAGATACGCAGTATTTT.

This chain connects TRBV14 to TRBJ2-1, with 12 bases fitting TRBD1. This CDR3 spans 16 amino acids. Per germline, CDR1 SGHDN and CDR2 FVKESK. With V trimmed by 4 bases and J by 8 bases, 9 bases remained unmatched. This chain's CDR3 is CASSRFGTGGGDEQFF. DNA for the CDR3: TGTGCCAGCAGCCGATTCGGGACAGGGGGCGGAGATGAGCAGTTCTTC.

This clone has only one observation. This chain uses TRBV5-8 with TRBJ2-7; TRBD2 matches 7 bases. This CDR3 region has 16 residues. Looked up from germline, CDR1 is SGHTS and CDR2 is YDEGEE. Trimming took 0 bases from V and 3 from J; bases not matched to a gene: 9. CDR3 protein: CASSLDWTGGGYEQYF. CDR3 DNA sequence: TGTGCCAGCAGCTTGGACTGGACGGGCGGGGGCTACGAGCAGTACTTC.